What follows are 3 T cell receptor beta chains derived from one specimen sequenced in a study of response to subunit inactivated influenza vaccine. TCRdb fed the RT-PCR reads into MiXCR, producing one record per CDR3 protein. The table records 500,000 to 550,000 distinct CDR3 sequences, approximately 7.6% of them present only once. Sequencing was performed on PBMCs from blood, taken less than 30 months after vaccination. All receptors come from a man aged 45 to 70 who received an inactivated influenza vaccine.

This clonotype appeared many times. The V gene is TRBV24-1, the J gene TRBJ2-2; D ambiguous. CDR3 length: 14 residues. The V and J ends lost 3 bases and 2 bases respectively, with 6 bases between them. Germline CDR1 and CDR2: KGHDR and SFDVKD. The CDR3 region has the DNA TGTGCCACCAGTGATAGAGGAAACACCGGGGAGCTGTTTTTT. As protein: CATSDRGNTGELFF.

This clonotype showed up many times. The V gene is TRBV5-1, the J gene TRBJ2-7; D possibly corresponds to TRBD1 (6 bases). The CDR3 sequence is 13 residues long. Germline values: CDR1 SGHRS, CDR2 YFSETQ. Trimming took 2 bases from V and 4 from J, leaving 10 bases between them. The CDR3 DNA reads TGCGCCAGCAGCTTTTTCCAGGGGTACGAGCAGTACTTC. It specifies CASSFFQGYEQYF.

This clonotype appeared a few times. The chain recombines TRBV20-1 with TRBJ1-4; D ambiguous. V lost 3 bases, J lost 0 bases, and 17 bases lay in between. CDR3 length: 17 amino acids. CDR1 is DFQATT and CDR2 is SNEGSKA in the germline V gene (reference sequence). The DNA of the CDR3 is TGCAGTGCTAGTACCCCTGGTCGTAGGACAACTAATGAAAAACTGTTTTTT. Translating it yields CSASTPGRRTTNEKLFF.